This TCR beta chain was obtained from a study of siplizumab effects on memory and regulatory T cells. Worth noting for this clone: The antigen is undetermined. Other nucleotide sequences from this sample produce the same CDR3.

Sequencing was performed with immunoSEQ multiplex PCR; in TCRdb, only in-frame clones are kept and a portion is missing. The sample lists more than 85,000 clones, roughly 92% occurring once. The study, taken as a whole, reports: The study found naive T cells seemingly more diverse than memory cells and seemingly major alloresponse contributors. Only a minor fraction of alloreactive clones mapped to unstimulated subsets. Suppressive function of proliferating Tregs from siplizumab cultures was not confirmed. Controls had around 25% Treg-derived mappable alloreactive CD4+ clones on average, versus approximately 70% with siplizumab.

The sequencing input was CD4+ T cells sorted from blood. The receptor comes from a human donor in good health.

CDR3 protein: CASSLDRGGNQPQHF. In DNA form, the CDR3 reads TGTGCCAGCAGCTTAGACAGGGGGGGTAATCAGCCCCAGCATTTT. The chain is built from TRBV5-6 and TRBJ1-5; 9 bases map to TRBD1. V shed 2 bases and J 4 bases; nucleotides not matched to a gene: 4. The CDR3 runs to 15 residues. Germline loops: CDR1 SGHDT, CDR2 YYEEEE.